Included here is one TCR beta chain sequence, with context. Its antigen remains unidentified. Qualities for individual bases were not recorded, and no much larger clone is one base off. Using the deep immunoSEQ assay, TCR CDR3 regions were amplified from genomic DNA by multiplex PCR. Extracted genomic DNA from each cell subset was spread evenly across all wells of several immunoSEQ 96-well plates, with each plate serving as a replicate. For sorted subsets, roughly 0.2 ug genomic DNA, equal to 30,000 to 35,000 T cell genomes, was loaded into each replicate PCR. Purified libraries were measured with a Qubit 3.0 fluorometer, size-checked on a Bioanalyzer 2100, and measured again with the KAPA Library Quantification kit. A separate single-read 150-cycle Illumina NextSeq 550 flow cell was used to sequence each immunoSEQ 96-well plate. In the authors' own workflow: Because the immunoSEQ output held only junctional sequences and lacked quality scores, the filtering could not match the filtering applied to full-length reads. Sequences were annotated with PyIR, a Python wrapper for IgBLAST v1.9, and V/J genes and CDR3 were assigned using IMGT germline references. Reads were removed for weak V/J assignments (E-value above 1e-6), missing CDR3, stop codons, out-of-frame junctions, or ambiguous translated residues. V3J clonotypes were defined as sequences sharing the same inferred V gene, J gene, and CDR3 amino acid sequence. The percentage overlap between two repertoires was calculated by dividing the number of shared unique clonotypes by the size of the smaller repertoire. Repertoire richness was assessed with RTK rarefaction, the Chao1 estimator, and Recon v2.1 estimates of unobserved clonotypes. For all TCRbeta clonotypes obtained by the gDNA method from several donors, generation probabilities were computed with OLGA. In TCRdb, the immuneACCESS table is reduced to in-frame sequences with V and J assigned. These tables do not hold every clone; where another copy was compared, an unresolved V gene accounts for under half, and the others remain unexplained. V and J calls plus clone size are reproduced from that table; the DNA served to infer D and trimming. For this sample there are hundreds of thousands of clones; approximately 96% appear just once. The ten biggest clones cover 0.11% of the sample.

These data come from a study of shared clonotypes between healthy human individuals (TCRdb year 2020). The study in broad terms: A couple of women and three men aged 18 to 49 years were included in the cohort. For each donor, CD4 naive and CD4 memory were each given three plates, CD8 naive was given two plates, and CD8 memory was given one plate. To estimate repertoire size and how much clonotypes are shared between individuals, the study performed deep sequencing of blood TCR repertoires from roughly five healthy adults. To increase sequencing depth and limit assay-specific biases, TCR repertoire library preparation and sequencing were carried out by different laboratories using diverse techniques. Between about 0.94 and 10 billion PBMCs per donor were obtained by leukapheresis. Broad study findings and their caveats: Incomplete sequencing was indicated by rarefaction of sorted-subset datasets, despite the large sequencing depth. Clonotypes shared by all four sorted-subset donors showed higher generation probabilities than non-shared clonotypes. Estimated clonotype richness was generally larger for naive than for memory subsets. Sampling was restricted to blood, and TCR repertoires in tissues likely differ from the TCR repertoires found in blood. Based on pairwise subsampling, the degree of clonotype sharing among donors was expected to be affected by sequencing depth. Because the study included only a small number of donors, the genetic and exposure-history diversity represented was limited. When four donors were compared, the shared fraction of clonotypes was around 4.6% for naive CD4, around 4% for naive CD8, 2.3% for memory CD4, and 0.3% to 0.5% for memory CD8.

CDR1 ENHRY and CDR2 SYGVKD were looked up in the germline V gene. Trimming leaves V shorter by 8 bases and J shorter by 4 bases, with the junction holding 10 bases beyond the gene matches. The cysteine opens and the phenylalanine closes a CDR3 of 15 amino acids. The CDR3 DNA has 45 bases and is translated from base 1. CD8 naive samples were obtained by positive selection for CCR7 among CD45RO-negative cells, yielding a CD45RA+CCR7+ population from which TemRA cells were excluded. Donors were healthy HIV-negative adults with no recently reported acute infections or vaccinations. Only Caucasian adults living in Nashville, Tennessee, USA were represented among the donors. Blood was collected by leukapheresis, and PBMCs were isolated by Ficoll-Histopaque density gradient centrifugation and then cryopreserved in liquid nitrogen vapor phase. Purity and quantity of every magnetically sorted T cell population were checked by analytical flow cytometry. Each sorted fraction had its genomic DNA isolated and then quantified by UV absorbance on a Nanodrop 2000c.

The clonotype comes from a woman aged 25 to 39 in good health. Sequenced input: naive CD8+ T cells sorted from blood. In the paper's terms, the cell subset or site label means: CD45RA+CCR7+. The sequence is built from TRBV10-3 and TRBJ2-3; TRBD2 fits 9 bases in the junction. The CDR3 region has the sequence CAIGPGLARPDTQYF. The sequence in DNA is TGTGCCATCGGTCCGGGACTAGCACGTCCAGATACGCAGTATTTT.